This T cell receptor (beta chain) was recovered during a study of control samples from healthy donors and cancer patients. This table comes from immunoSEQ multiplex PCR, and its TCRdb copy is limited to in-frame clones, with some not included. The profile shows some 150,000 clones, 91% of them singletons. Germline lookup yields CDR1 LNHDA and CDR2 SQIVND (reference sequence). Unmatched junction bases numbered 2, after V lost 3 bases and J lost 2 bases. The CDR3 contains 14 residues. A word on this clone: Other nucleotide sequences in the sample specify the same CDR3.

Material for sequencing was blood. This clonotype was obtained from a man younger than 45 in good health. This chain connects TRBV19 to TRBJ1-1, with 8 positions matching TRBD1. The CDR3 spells CASSIQGANTEAFF. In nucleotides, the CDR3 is TGTGCCAGTAGTATTCAGGGGGCAAACACTGAAGCTTTCTTT.